This T cell receptor beta chain emerged from a study of type 1 regulatory T cells. Study at large: T-allo10 is an in vitro-generated, Tr1-enriched CD4 T cell product specific for alloantigen.

Trimming took 4 bases from V and 4 from J, leaving 6 bases between them. CDR1 and CDR2 (germline): SGDLS, YYNGEE. There are 12 residues in the CDR3. In its sample, this clonotype was seen a few times. Its antigen remains unknown. TCRdb reprocessed the reads via MiXCR and lists one record per CDR3 protein. The sample records 14,000 to 15,000 distinct CDR3 sequences, approximately 13% being singletons. The chain is built from TRBV9 and TRBJ2-1; D not certain. What was sequenced was cultured T cells, either the whole culture or a sorted T cell fraction (not recorded which). This TCR derives from a human donor in good health. The CDR3 sequence: CASSSQYNEQFF. The CDR3 DNA follows: TGTGCCAGCAGCTCCCAGTACAATGAGCAGTTCTTC. The full variable domain, its missing parts supplied by reference TRBV9 and TRBJ2-1, is DSGVTQTPKHLITATGQRVTLRCSPRSGDLSVYWYQQSLDQGLQFLIQYYNGEERAKGNILERFSAQQFPDLHSELNLSSLELGDSALYFCASSSQYNEQFFGPGTRLTVL.